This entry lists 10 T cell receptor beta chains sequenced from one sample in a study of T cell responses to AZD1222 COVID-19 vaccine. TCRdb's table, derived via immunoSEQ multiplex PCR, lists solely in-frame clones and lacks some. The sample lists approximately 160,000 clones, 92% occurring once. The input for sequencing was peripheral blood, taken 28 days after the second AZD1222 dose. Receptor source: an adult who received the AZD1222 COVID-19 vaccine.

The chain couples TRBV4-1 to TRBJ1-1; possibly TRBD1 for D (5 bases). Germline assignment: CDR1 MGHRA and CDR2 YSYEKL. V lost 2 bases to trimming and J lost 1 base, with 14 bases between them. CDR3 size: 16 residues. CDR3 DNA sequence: TGCGCCAGCAGCCAATTTACGGGGACGAGGAACACTGAAGCTTTCTTT. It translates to CASSQFTGTRNTEAFF.

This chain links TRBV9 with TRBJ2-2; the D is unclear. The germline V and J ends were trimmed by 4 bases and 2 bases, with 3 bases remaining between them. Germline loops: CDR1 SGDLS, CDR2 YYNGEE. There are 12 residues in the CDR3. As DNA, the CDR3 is TGTGCCAGCAGCCTAAACACCGGGGAGCTGTTTTTT. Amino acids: CASSLNTGELFF.

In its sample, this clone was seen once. The CDR3 is CASSFGTGTTEAFF. CDR3 in DNA: TGTGCCAGCAGCTTCGGGACAGGGACGACTGAAGCTTTCTTT. The gene calls are TRBV5-5 and TRBJ1-1; TRBD1 agrees at 9 bases. The CDR3 runs to 14 residues. CDR1 and CDR2 (germline): SGHKS, YYEKEE (reference sequence). J gave up 5 bases and V 2 bases, and 4 bases lay outside the gene matches.

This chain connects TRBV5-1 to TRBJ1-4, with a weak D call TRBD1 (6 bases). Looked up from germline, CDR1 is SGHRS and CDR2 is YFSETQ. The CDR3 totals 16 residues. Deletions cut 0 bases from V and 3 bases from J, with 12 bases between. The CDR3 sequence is CASSLASGAANEKLFF. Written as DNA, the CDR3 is TGCGCCAGCAGCTTGGCTTCGGGGGCTGCTAATGAAAAACTGTTTTTT.

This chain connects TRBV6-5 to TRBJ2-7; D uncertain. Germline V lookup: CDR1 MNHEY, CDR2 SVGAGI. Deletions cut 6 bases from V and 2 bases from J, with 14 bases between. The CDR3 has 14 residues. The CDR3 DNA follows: TGTGCCAGCAGAGGTACCCTACTCACCTACGAGCAGTACTTC. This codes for CASRGTLLTYEQYF.

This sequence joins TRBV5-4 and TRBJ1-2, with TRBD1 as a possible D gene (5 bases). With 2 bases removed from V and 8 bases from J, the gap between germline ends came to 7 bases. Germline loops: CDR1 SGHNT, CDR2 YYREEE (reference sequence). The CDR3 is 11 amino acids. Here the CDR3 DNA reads TGTGCCAGCAGCTTCGGGGACGGCTACACCTTC. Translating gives CASSFGDGYTF.

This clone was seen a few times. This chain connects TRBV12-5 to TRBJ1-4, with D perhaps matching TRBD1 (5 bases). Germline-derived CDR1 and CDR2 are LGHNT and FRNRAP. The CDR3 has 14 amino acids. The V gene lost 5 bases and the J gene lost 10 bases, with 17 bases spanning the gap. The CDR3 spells CASGPSGHLAKLFF. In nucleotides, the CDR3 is TGTGCTAGTGGTCCCTCGGGGCATCTGGCAAAACTGTTTTTT.

The CDR3 DNA follows: TGTGCTAGTGGTTACCCCCCCGGGGAGCTGTTTTTT. It encodes CASGYPPGELFF. V usage is TRBV12-5 and J usage is TRBJ2-2; D call uncertain. V lost 4 bases and J lost 6, with 6 bases in between. The length of the CDR3 is 12 residues. Germline CDR1 LGHNT, CDR2 FRNRAP.

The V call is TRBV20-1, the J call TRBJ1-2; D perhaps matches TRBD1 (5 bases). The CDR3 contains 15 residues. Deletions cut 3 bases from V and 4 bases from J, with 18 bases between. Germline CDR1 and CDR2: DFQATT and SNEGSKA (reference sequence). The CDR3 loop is CSASVRAELLYGYTF. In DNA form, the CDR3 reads TGCAGTGCTAGTGTCAGGGCCGAACTTCTCTATGGCTACACCTTC.

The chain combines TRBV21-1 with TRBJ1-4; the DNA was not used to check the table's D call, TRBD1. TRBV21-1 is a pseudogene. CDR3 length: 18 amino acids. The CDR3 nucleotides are TGTGCCAGCCATAAACTTGACAGGGTGGGGACAACTAATGAAAAACTGTTTTTT. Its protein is CASHKLDRVGTTNEKLFF.